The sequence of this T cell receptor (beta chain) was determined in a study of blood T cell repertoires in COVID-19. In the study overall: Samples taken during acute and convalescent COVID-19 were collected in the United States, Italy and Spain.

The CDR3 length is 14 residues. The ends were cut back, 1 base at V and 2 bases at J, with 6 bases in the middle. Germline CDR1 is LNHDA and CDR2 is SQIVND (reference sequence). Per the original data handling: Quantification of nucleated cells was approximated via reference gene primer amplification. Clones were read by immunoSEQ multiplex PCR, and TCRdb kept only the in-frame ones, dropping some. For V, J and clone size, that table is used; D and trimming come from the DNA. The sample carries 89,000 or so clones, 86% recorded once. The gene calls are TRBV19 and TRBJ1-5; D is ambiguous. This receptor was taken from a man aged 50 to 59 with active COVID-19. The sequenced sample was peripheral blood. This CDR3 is CASSIATGNQPQHF. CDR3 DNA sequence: TGTGCCAGTAGTATAGCTACGGGCAATCAGCCCCAGCATTTT.